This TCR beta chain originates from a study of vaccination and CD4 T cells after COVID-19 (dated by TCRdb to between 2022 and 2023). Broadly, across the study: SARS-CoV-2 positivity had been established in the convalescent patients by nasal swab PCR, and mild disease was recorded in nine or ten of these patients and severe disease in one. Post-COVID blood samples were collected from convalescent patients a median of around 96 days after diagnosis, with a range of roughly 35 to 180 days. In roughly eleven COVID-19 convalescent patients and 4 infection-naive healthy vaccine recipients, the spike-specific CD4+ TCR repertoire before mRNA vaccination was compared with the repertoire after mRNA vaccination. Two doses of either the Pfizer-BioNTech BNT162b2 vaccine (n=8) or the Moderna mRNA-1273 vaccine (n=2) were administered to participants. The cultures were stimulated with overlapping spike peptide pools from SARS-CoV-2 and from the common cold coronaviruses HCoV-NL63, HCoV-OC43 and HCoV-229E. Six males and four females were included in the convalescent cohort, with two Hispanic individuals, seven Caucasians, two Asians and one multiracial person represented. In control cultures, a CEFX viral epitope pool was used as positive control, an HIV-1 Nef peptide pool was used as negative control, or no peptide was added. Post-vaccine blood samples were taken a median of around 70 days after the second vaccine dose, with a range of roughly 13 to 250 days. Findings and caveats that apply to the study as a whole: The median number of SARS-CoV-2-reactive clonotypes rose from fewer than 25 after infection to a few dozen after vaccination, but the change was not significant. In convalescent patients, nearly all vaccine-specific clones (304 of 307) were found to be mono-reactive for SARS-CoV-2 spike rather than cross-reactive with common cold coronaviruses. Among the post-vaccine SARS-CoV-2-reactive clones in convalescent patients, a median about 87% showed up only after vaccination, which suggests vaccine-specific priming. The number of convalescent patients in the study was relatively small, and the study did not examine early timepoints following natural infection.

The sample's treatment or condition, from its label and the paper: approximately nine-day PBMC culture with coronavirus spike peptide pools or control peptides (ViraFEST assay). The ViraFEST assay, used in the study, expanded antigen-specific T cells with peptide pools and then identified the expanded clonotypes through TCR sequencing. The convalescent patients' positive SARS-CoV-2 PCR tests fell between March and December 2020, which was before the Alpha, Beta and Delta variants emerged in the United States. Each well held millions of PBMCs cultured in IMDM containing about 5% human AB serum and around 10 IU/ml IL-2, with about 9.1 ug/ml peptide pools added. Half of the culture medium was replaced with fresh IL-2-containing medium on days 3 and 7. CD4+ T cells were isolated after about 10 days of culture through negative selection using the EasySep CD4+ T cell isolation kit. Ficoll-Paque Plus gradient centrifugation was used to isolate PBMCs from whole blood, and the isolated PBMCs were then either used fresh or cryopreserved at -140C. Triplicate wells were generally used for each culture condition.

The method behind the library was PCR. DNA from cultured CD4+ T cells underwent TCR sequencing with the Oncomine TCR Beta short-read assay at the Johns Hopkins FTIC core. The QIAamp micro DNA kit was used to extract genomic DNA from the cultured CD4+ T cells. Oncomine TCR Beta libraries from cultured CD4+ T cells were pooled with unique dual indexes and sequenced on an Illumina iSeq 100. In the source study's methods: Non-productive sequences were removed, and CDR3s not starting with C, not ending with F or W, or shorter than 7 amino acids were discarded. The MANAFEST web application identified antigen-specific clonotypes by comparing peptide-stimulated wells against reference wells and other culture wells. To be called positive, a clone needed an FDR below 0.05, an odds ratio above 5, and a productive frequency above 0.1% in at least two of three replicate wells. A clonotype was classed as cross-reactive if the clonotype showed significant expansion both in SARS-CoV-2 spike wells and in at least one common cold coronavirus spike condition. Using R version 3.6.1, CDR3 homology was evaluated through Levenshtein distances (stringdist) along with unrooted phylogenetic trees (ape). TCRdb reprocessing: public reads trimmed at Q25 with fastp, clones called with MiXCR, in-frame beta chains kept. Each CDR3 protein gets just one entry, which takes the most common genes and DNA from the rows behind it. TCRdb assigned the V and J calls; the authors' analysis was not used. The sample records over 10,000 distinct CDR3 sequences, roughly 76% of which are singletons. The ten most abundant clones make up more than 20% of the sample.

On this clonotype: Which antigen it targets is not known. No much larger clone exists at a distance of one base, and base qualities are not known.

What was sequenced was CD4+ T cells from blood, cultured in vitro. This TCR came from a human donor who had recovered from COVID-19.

The DNA sequence is TGTGCCAGCAGTTTTTCCGGAGGAGGCTACACCTTC. Its protein product is CASSFSGGGYTF. The rearranged segments are TRBV27 and TRBJ1-2, with no reliable assignment of the D segment. Reading from cysteine to phenylalanine, the CDR3 counts 12 amino acids. The kept DNA is CDR3 alone, 36 bases in frame from the first base. According to the germline V gene (reference sequence), CDR1 reads MNHEY and CDR2 reads SMNVEV. The V end loses 3 bases and the J end loses 8 bases, and a stretch of 10 bases separates them.